This TCR beta chain was identified in a study of T cell clusters in autoimmune cytopenias. Study information: The median distinct TRB clonotype count was about 2,000 per sample, from a median roughly 50,000 reads. Broader study findings: Primary autoimmune cytopenia patients seemingly lacked the physiological T cell clusters found in healthy donors.

TRB was amplified from approximately 250 ng of peripheral blood genomic DNA per sample. One tube held mixed TRB-A and TRB-B primer pools for touch-down PCR. Reprocessing the multiplex PCR reads, TCRdb reports a single entry for every CDR3 protein and omits DNA. This table lists 3,500 to 4,000 distinct CDR3 sequences. Notes on this clonotype: Its antigen is not known.

These data were also reused for a study on T cell repertoires in aging, cancer and after chemotherapy.

Sequenced material: peripheral blood. This clonotype originated in a human donor in good health.

CDR3 protein: CASSRGGVNTEAFF. The J gene is TRBJ1-1, the V gene TRBV5-4; TCRdb's D call, TRBD1, is unchecked because there is no DNA. Germline values: CDR1 SGHNT, CDR2 YYREEE (reference sequence). The CDR3 runs 14 residues.